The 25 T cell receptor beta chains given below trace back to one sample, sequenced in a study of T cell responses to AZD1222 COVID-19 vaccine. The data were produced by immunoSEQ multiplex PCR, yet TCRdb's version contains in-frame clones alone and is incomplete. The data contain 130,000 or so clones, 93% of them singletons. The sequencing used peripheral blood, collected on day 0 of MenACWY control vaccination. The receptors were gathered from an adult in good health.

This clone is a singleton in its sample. The CDR3 protein is CASSDVGRSNTEAFF. CDR3 bases: TGCGCCAGCAGTGATGTGGGTCGTTCCAACACTGAAGCTTTCTTT. This chain links TRBV10-2 with TRBJ1-1, with D unresolved. CDR3 length: 15 amino acids. The germline V gene has CDR1 WSHSY and CDR2 SAAADI. V was shortened by 3 bases and J by 2 bases, with 13 bases between the two germline ends.

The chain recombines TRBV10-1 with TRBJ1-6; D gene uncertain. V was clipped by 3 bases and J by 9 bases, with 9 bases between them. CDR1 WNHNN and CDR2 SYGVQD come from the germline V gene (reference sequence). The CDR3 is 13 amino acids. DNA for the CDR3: TGCGCCAGCAGTGACAATTGGGGTTCACCCCTCCACTTT. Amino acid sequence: CASSDNWGSPLHF.

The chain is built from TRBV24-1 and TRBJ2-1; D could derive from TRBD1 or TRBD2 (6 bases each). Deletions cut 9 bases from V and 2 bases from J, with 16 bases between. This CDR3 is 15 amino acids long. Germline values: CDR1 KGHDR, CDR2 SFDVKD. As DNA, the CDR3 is TGTGCCACCTCTCCGGAGGGGGGCCCCTACAATGAGCAGTTCTTC. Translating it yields CATSPEGGPYNEQFF.

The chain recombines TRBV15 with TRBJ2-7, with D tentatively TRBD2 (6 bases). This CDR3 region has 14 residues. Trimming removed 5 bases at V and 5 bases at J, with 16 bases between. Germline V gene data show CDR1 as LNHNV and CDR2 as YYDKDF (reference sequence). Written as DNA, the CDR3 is TGTGCCACCAGCGCACTAGCAACGGTTCACGAGCAGTACTTC. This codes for CATSALATVHEQYF.

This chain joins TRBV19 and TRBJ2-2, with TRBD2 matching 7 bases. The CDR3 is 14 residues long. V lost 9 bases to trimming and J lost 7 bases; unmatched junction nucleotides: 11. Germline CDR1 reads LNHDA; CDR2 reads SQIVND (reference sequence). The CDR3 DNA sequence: TGTGCCAGCGTTACTAGCGATACTTACGGGGAGCTGTTTTTT. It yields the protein CASVTSDTYGELFF.

The CDR3 loop is CASSFEGTTGNTIYF. The CDR3 DNA reads TGCGCCAGCAGCTTCGAGGGGACCACTGGAAACACCATATATTTT. The chain carries TRBV5-1 and TRBJ1-3; a possible D gene is TRBD1 (5 bases). Trimming left V 2 bases short and J 2 bases short, with 11 bases between. Germline lookup yields CDR1 SGHRS and CDR2 YFSETQ. The CDR3 contains 15 residues.

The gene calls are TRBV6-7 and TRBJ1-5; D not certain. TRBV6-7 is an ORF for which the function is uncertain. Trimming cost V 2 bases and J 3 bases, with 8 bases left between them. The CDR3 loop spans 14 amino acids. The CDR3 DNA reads TGTGCCAGCAGTTACCCGAGAAACAATCAGCCCCAGCATTTT. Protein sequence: CASSYPRNNQPQHF.

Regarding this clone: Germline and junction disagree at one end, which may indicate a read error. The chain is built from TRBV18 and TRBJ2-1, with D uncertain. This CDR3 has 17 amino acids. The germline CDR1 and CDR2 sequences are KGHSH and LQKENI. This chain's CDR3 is CASSPPLYSQSYSEQFF. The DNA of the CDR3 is TGTGCCAGCTCACCACCTTTATACTCCCAGTCCTACAGTGAGCAGTTCTTC. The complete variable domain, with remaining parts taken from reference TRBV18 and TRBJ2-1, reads NAGVMQNPRHLVRRRGQEARLRCSPMKGHSHVYWYRQLPEEGLKFMVYLQKENIIDESGMPKERFSAEFPKEGPSILRIQQVVRGDSAAYFCASSPPLYSQSYSEQFFGPGTRLTVL.

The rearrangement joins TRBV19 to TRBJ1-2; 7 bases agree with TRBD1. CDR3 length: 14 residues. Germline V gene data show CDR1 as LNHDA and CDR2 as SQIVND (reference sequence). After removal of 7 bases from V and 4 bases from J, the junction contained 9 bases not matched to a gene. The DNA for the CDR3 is TGTGCCAGTAACCCCCGACAGGGAGGCTATGGCTACACCTTC. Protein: CASNPRQGGYGYTF.

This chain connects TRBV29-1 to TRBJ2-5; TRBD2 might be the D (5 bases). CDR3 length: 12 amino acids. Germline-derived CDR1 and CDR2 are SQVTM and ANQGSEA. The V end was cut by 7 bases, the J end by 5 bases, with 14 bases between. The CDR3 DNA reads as TGCAGCGGGGTGTGGGCTAGCGAGACCCAGTACTTC. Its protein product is CSGVWASETQYF.

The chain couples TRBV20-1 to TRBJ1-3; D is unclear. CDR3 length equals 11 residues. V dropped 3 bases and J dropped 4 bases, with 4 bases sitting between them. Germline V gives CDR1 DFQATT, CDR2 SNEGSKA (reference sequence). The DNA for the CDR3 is TGCAGTGCTAGCGGAGGAAACACCATATATTTT. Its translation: CSASGGNTIYF.

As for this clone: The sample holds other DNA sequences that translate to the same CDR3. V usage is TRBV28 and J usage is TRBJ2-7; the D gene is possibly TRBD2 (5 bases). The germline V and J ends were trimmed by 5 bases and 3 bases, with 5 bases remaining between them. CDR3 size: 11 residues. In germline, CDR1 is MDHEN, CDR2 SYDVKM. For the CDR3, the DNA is TGTGCCAGCAGTCGGGGCTACGAGCAGTACTTC. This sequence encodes CASSRGYEQYF.

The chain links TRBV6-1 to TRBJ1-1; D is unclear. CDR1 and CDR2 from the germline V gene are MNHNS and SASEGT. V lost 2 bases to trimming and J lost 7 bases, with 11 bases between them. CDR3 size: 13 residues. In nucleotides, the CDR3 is TGTGCCAGCAGTGAATCGACGGCCCTTGAAGCTTTCTTT. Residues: CASSESTALEAFF.

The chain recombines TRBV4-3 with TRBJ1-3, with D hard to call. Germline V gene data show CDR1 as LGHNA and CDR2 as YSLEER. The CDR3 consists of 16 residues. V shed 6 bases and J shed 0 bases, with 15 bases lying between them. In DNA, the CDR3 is TGCGCCAGCAGTCCATTCGGCCCCCGCTCTGGAAACACCATATATTTT. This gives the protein CASSPFGPRSGNTIYF.

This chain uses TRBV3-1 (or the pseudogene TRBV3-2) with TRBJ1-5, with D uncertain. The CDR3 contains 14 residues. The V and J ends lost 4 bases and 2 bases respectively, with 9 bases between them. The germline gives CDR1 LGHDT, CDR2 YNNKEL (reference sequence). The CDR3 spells CASSLGEGNQPQHF. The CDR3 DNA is TGTGCCAGCAGCCTAGGTGAGGGCAATCAGCCCCAGCATTTT.

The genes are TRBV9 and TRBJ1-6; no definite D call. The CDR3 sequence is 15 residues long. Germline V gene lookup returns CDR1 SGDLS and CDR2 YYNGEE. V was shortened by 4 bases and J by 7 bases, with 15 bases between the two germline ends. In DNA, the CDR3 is TGTGCCAGCAGCCAGGCCGTCGAAGCGAATTCACCCCTCCACTTT. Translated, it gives CASSQAVEANSPLHF.

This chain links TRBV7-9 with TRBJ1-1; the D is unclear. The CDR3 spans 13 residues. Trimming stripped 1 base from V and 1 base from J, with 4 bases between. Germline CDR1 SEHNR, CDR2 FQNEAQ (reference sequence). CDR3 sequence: CASSLETNTEAFF. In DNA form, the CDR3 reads TGTGCCAGCAGCTTAGAAACGAACACTGAAGCTTTCTTT.

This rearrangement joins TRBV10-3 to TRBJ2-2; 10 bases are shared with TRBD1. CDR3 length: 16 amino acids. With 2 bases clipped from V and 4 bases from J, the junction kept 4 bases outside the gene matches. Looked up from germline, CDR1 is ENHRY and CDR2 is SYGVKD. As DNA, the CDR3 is TGTGCCATCAGTGAGCCGACAGGGGGCGGCACCGGGGAGCTGTTTTTT. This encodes CAISEPTGGGTGELFF.

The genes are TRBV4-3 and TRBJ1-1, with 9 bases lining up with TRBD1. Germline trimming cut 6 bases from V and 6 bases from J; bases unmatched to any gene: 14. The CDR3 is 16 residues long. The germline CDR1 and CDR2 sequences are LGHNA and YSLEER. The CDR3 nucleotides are TGCGCCAGCAGAGCGGGAGTAAACAGGGGGCGCGCTGAAGCTTTCTTT. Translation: CASRAGVNRGRAEAFF.

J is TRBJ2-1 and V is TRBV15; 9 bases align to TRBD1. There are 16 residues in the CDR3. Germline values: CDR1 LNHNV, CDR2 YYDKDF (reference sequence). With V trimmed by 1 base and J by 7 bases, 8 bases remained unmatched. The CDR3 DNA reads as TGTGCCACCAGCAGAGGAGGGACAGGGCTGGCGAATGAGCAGTTCTTC. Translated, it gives CATSRGGTGLANEQFF.

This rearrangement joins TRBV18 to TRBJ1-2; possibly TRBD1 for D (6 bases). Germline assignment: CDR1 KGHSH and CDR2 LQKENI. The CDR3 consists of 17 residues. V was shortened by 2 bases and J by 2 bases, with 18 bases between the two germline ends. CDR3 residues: CASSPNPGAGWNYGYTF. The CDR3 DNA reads TGTGCCAGCTCACCAAATCCGGGGGCCGGTTGGAACTATGGCTACACCTTC.

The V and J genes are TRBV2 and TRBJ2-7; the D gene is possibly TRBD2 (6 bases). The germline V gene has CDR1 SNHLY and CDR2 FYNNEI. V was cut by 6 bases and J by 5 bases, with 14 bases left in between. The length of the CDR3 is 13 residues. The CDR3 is CASRGSGKHEQYF. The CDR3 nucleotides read TGTGCCAGCAGGGGTAGCGGAAAACACGAGCAGTACTTC.

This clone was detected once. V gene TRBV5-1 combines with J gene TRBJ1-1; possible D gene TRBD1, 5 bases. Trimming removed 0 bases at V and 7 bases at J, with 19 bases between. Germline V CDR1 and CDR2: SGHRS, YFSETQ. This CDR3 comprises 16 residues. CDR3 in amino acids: CASSLVLPGPGGEAFF. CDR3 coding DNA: TGCGCCAGCAGCTTGGTGCTACCGGGGCCGGGCGGTGAAGCTTTCTTT.

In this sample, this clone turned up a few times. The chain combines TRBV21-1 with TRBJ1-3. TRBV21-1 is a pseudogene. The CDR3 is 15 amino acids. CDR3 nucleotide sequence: TGTGCCAGCAGCAATAAGGGAGACTCTGGAAACACCATATATTTT. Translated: CASSNKGDSGNTIYF.

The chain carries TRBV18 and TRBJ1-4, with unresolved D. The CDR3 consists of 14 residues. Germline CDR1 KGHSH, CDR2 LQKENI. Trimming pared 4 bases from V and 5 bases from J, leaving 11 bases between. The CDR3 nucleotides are TGTGCCAGCTCACGACGGAACGTGAATGAAAAACTGTTTTTT. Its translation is CASSRRNVNEKLFF.